The text below deals with one TCR beta chain. The antigen remains unidentified. After constant-region reverse-primer amplification, full-length variable regions underwent semi-nested PCR with Nested Universal Primer A. TCRdb reanalysed the 5' RACE reads using MiXCR and keeps one entry per CDR3 protein. In the table there are roughly 42,000 distinct CDR3 sequences, approximately 30% of which are singletons. Germline lookup yields CDR1 SEHNR and CDR2 FQNEAQ (reference sequence). The CDR3 has 13 amino acids. Between the trimmed V and J ends, which lost 5 bases and 6 bases, there was a span of 13 bases. Points from the study as a whole: Tumor Treg TCRs overlapped most with tumor naive CD4+ cells.

The sequence was collected from a female donor with breast cancer. The rearrangement uses TRBV7-9 and TRBJ1-1, with D tentatively TRBD1 (5 bases). Sequenced input: tumor-infiltrating memory CD4+ T cells sorted from the breast tumor. This sample's subset: memory CD4+ T cells, CD4+CD45RO+CD25-. CDR3: CASSVDRGAEAFF. The CDR3 region has the DNA TGTGCCAGCAGCGTCGACAGAGGCGCTGAAGCTTTCTTT.